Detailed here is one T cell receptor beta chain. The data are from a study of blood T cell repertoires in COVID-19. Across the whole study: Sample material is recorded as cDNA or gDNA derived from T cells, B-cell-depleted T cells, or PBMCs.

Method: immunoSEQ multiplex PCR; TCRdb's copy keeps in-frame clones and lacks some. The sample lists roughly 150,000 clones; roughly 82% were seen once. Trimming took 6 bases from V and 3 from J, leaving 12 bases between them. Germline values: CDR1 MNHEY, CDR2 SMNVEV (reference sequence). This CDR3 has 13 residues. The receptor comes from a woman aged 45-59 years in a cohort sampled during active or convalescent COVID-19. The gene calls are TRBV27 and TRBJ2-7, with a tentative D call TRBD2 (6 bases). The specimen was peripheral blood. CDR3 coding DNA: TGTGCCAGCAGGCCGGGACTGAGCTACGAGCAGTACTTC. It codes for CASRPGLSYEQYF.